One and the same sample provided the 4 T cell receptor beta chains below, sequenced in a study of memory CD8 T cells in hepatitis C reinfection. Only in-frame clones appear in the TCRdb table, and some are missing; sequencing was by immunoSEQ multiplex PCR. Here the sample spans more than 45,000 clones, roughly 90% being singletons. Specified time point: pre-reinfection, 55 to 20 weeks before reinfection detection. No in vitro expansion preceded TCR sequencing of the sorted cells. The specimen sequenced was naive CD8+ T cells sorted from blood. The source of these receptors is a man younger than 30 with hepatitis C virus infection.

The chain joins TRBV7-2 to TRBJ1-5, with 7 nucleotides matching TRBD1. Germline assignment: CDR1 SGHTA and CDR2 FQGNSA. The CDR3 has 15 amino acids. The J segment lost 6 bases and the V segment lost 2 bases, leaving 7 bases of the junction unmatched. DNA of the CDR3: TGTGCCAGCAGCTTAACACAGGGGTCGAGTCAGCCCCAGCATTTT. Protein product: CASSLTQGSSQPQHF.

V gene TRBV5-1 combines with J gene TRBJ2-5; D unresolved. The V gene lost 2 bases and the J gene lost 0 bases, with 14 bases spanning the gap. Germline V gene sequence: CDR1 SGHRS, CDR2 YFSETQ. The length of the CDR3 is 16 residues. The CDR3 protein is CASSLELQLHQETQYF. The CDR3 DNA reads as TGCGCCAGCAGCTTAGAATTACAGCTACACCAAGAGACCCAGTACTTC. Supplemented by reference TRBV5-1 and TRBJ2-5, the full variable domain reads KAGVTQTPRYLIKTRGQQVTLSCSPISGHRSVSWYQQTPGQGLQFLFEYFSETQRNKGNFPGRFSGRQFSNSRSEMNVSTLELGDSALYLCASSLELQLHQETQYFGPGTRLLVL.

This chain joins TRBV9 and TRBJ2-3, with 8 bases aligning to TRBD2. The V gene's germline CDR1 is SGDLS and CDR2 YYNGEE. J lost 6 bases, V lost 7 bases, and 16 bases had no gene match. The CDR3 is 16 residues long. The CDR3 sequence: CASSPSTGGVEDTQYF. For the CDR3, the DNA is TGTGCCAGCTCCCCGAGCACGGGAGGGGTGGAGGATACGCAGTATTTT.

V and J are TRBV29-1 and TRBJ1-2, with TRBD1 identical over 7 bases. The CDR3 extends over 11 amino acids. The V segment lost 7 bases and the J segment 3 bases; nucleotides outside the gene matches: 2. CDR1 and CDR2 (germline): SQVTM, ANQGSEA. CDR3 nucleotide sequence: TGCAGCGGTGGGACAGACTATGGCTACACCTTC. Translating it yields CSGGTDYGYTF.